Listed below are T cell receptor beta chains from one sample, sequenced in a study of chemoradiotherapy in HPV16-positive cancers. TCRdb's copy holds only in-frame clones and misses some; the assay was immunoSEQ multiplex PCR. In the table there are a few thousand clones, about three quarters of which are singletons. The biological material was taken from a patient who underwent chemoradiotherapy. The receptors stem from a human donor with HPV-associated anogenital cancer. Both conserved end residues are part of each CDR3. The D gene is left open where the match is weak. Not every row has a clone size; where given, it reads once, few, many or a size class.

>TRBJ2-2|-|TRBV5-1|-
CASSWGTTNTGELFF
TGCGCCAGCAGCTGGGGGACAACGAACACCGGGGAGCTGTTTTTT
>TRBJ1-2|-|TRBV11-3|-
CASSLRLNYGYTF
TGTGCCAGCAGCTTACGCCTGAACTATGGCTACACCTTC
>TRBJ2-7|-|TRBV5-6|-
CASKRDSEQYF
TGTGCCAGCAAGAGAGACAGCGAGCAGTACTTC
>TRBJ1-2|few|TRBV5-1|-
CASSPGGRGYTF
TGCGCCAGCAGCCCGGGGGGGCGCGGCTACACCTTC
>TRBJ1-2|-|TRBV19|-
CASSVSGEVYYGYTF
TGTGCCAGTAGTGTGTCAGGGGAGGTCTACTATGGCTACACCTTC
>TRBJ2-5|-|TRBV5-1|TRBD1
CASSGGQDGETQYF
TGCGCCAGCAGCGGAGGACAGGACGGAGAGACCCAGTACTTC
>TRBJ2-7|-|TRBV28|-
CASRLGRNYEQYF
TGTGCCAGCAGACTTGGACGGAACTACGAGCAGTACTTC
>TRBJ2-7|-|TRBV6-1|-
CASSEALISNPYEQYF
TGTGCCAGCAGTGAAGCGCTTATCAGCAATCCCTACGAGCAGTACTTC
>TRBJ2-7|-|TRBV6-6|TRBD2
CASSPLGGIRTYEQYF
TGTGCCAGCAGTCCACTCGGGGGGATAAGGACCTACGAGCAGTACTTC
>TRBJ2-7|-|TRBV4-2|TRBD2
CASSLSGTSGREQYF
TGTGCCAGCAGCCTCTCCGGGACTAGCGGGAGAGAGCAGTACTTC
>TRBJ2-1|-|TRBV30|-
CASGPGGPEQFF
TGTGCCTCGGGACCCGGGGGTCCTGAGCAGTTCTTC
>TRBJ2-1|-|TRBV27|-
CASSWERYNEQFF
TGTGCCAGCAGTTGGGAGAGGTACAATGAGCAGTTCTTC
>TRBJ2-7|-|TRBV7-2|-
CASSLAAGANEQYF
TGTGCCAGCAGCTTAGCGGCAGGGGCCAACGAGCAGTACTTC
>TRBJ2-5|-|TRBV2|-
CASSSGREETQYF
TGTGCCAGCAGCTCGGGACGGGAAGAGACCCAGTACTTC
>TRBJ2-5|once|TRBV14|-
CASSQDPGRWRETQYF
TGTGCCAGCAGCCAAGATCCGGGGCGGTGGAGAGAGACCCAGTACTTC
>TRBJ2-7|-|TRBV11-2|-
CASSLQGYEQYF
TGTGCCAGCAGCTTACAGGGTTACGAGCAGTACTTC
>TRBJ1-6|few|TRBV14|TRBD1
CASSQRQGQNSPLHF
TGTGCCAGCAGCCAACGACAGGGTCAAAATTCACCCCTCCACTTT
>TRBJ2-3|large|TRBV7-8|-
CASSLGGIYTDTQYF
TGTGCCAGCAGCTTGGGCGGGATTTACACAGATACGCAGTATTTT
>TRBJ1-5|-|TRBV23-1|-
CASSQSSSNQPQHF
TGCGCCAGCAGTCAATCGAGCAGCAATCAGCCCCAGCATTTT
>TRBJ2-2|-|TRBV19|-
CASLRQASNTGELFF
TGTGCCAGCCTGCGACAGGCATCTAACACCGGGGAGCTGTTTTTT
>TRBJ1-1|-|TRBV4-1|-
CASSQVDLGWVNTEAFF
TGCGCCAGCAGCCAAGTAGACCTGGGATGGGTGAACACTGAAGCTTTCTTT
>TRBJ1-5|-|TRBV19|TRBD1
CASSMVGGGSNQPQHF
TGTGCCAGTAGTATGGTAGGGGGCGGTAGCAATCAGCCCCAGCATTTT
>TRBJ2-7|-|TRBV27|-
CATLSGPPVYEQYF
TGTGCCACCTTAAGCGGTCCGCCTGTGTACGAGCAGTACTTC
>TRBJ2-7|-|TRBV5-1|TRBD2
CASSFSGGPDEQYF
TGCGCCAGCAGCTTTTCGGGGGGGCCCGACGAGCAGTACTTC
>TRBJ2-7|-|TRBV5-1|-
CASRTPGSSYEQYF
TGCGCCAGCCGCACTCCGGGGAGCTCCTACGAGCAGTACTTC